Each of the 16 T cell receptor beta chains below was sequenced from the same sample in a study of OX40 agonist ivuxolimab in advanced cancers. Profiling relied on immunoSEQ multiplex PCR, and the TCRdb table lists in-frame clones only, not all of them. This sample has tens of thousands of clones, with approximately 86% found just once. The sample here was CD4+ or CD8+ T cells sorted from blood, taken in a trial of the OX40 agonist ivuxolimab. Receptors originate from an adult with an advanced solid tumor such as melanoma, head and neck, liver or kidney cancer.

The genes are TRBV11-2 and TRBJ1-5, with 12 bases lining up with TRBD1. V shed 5 bases, J shed 3 bases, and the junction held 8 bases outside the gene matches. The germline V gene encodes CDR1 SGHAT and CDR2 FQNNGV. This CDR3 comprises 17 residues. The CDR3 region is CASSLTGTGGNNQPQHF. The CDR3 DNA reads TGTGCCAGCAGCCTCACCGGGACAGGGGGCAACAATCAGCCCCAGCATTTT.

This clone was seen once. The V call is TRBV5-1, the J call TRBJ2-3; D tentatively fits TRBD1 or TRBD2 (6 bases each). Germline lookup yields CDR1 SGHRS and CDR2 YFSETQ. The CDR3 contains 17 residues. The V end was cut by 1 base, the J end by 4 bases, with 19 bases between. CDR3 region: CASSLSGVGGSSDTQYF. The CDR3, as DNA: TGCGCCAGCAGCTTGTCGGGAGTGGGGGGCAGTTCAGATACGCAGTATTTT.

The chain combines TRBV4-1 with TRBJ2-7; 15 bases match TRBD2. The V and J ends lost 1 base and 0 bases, in that order; junction bases with no gene match: 4. The CDR3 loop spans 18 amino acids. Germline loops: CDR1 MGHRA, CDR2 YSYEKL. DNA of the CDR3: TGCGCCAGCAGCCAAGTGGGACTAGCGGGAGGCTTCTCCTACGAGCAGTACTTC. Translating gives CASSQVGLAGGFSYEQYF.

This clone came up once. This chain joins TRBV7-2 and TRBJ1-2; D is unresolved. This CDR3 has 13 amino acids. Germline CDR1 SGHTA, CDR2 FQGNSA. V was trimmed by 4 bases and J by 3 bases, leaving 9 bases between them. The CDR3 is CASSWSSDYGYTF. The CDR3, as DNA: TGTGCCAGCAGCTGGTCCAGCGACTATGGCTACACCTTC.

The chain couples TRBV19 to TRBJ1-1; 10 nucleotides line up with TRBD1. The CDR3 has 15 amino acids. The trim removed 4 bases at V and 1 base at J, leaving 3 bases unmatched. The germline V gene encodes CDR1 LNHDA and CDR2 SQIVND (reference sequence). As DNA, the CDR3 is TGTGCCAGTAGTACATGGACAGGGGGGAACACTGAAGCTTTCTTT. Amino acid sequence: CASSTWTGGNTEAFF.

This clone was recorded a few times. The DNA of the CDR3 is TGCAGCGTCAAGGGGGCAAGCACCTACGAGCAGTACTTC. It codes for CSVKGASTYEQYF. The gene calls are TRBV29-1 and TRBJ2-7; TRBD1 agrees at 7 bases. Germline values: CDR1 SQVTM, CDR2 ANQGSEA. CDR3 length: 13 amino acids. V shed 6 bases and J 2 bases; nucleotides not matched to a gene: 7.

The rearrangement links TRBV5-4 to TRBJ2-7; TRBD2 matches at 10 bases. This CDR3 has 15 amino acids. J was trimmed by 5 bases and V by 0 bases; bases with no gene match: 5. Germline V gene sequence: CDR1 SGHNT, CDR2 YYREEE (reference sequence). The CDR3 DNA reads as TGTGCCAGCAGCTTGGCCCTAGCGGGAGTACACGAGCAGTACTTC. Translating gives CASSLALAGVHEQYF. Variable domain in full (rest from reference TRBV5-4 and TRBJ2-7): ETGVTQSPTHLIKTRGQQVTLRCSSQSGHNTVSWYQQALGQGPQFIFQYYREEENGRGNFPPRFSGLQFPNYSSELNVNALELDDSALYLCASSLALAGVHEQYFGPGTRLTVT.

The rearrangement uses TRBV5-4 and TRBJ1-6; D is unclear. This CDR3 contains 13 residues. Trimming took off 7 bases at V and 13 bases at J, with 18 bases between the two ends. Germline V CDR1 and CDR2: SGHNT, YYREEE (reference sequence). The CDR3 is CASDILGSRPLHF. The CDR3 nucleotides read TGTGCCAGCGATATACTAGGAAGCCGTCCCCTCCACTTT.

The V gene is TRBV5-6, the J gene TRBJ2-7; TRBD1 agrees at 10 bases. Germline V lookup: CDR1 SGHDT, CDR2 YYEEEE. The CDR3 spans 15 residues. V lost 4 bases to trimming and J lost 2 bases; unmatched junction nucleotides: 6. As DNA, the CDR3 is TGTGCCAGCAGCAAACGACAGGGGGCCGCCTACGAGCAGTACTTC. As protein: CASSKRQGAAYEQYF.

The chain carries TRBV30 and TRBJ2-1; 7 positions match TRBD2. Losses at the gene ends were 4 bases for V and 4 bases for J; bases not matched to a gene: 7. Germline loops: CDR1 GTSNPN, CDR2 SVGIG (reference sequence). The CDR3 spans 14 residues. CDR3 loop: CAWNVGGNYNEQFF. CDR3 bases: TGTGCCTGGAATGTGGGAGGGAATTACAATGAGCAGTTCTTC.

The CDR3 coding sequence is TGTGCCATCAGTCGAAATATACAGGGGGCGGGAGAAAACACCATATATTTT. Translated: CAISRNIQGAGENTIYF. The chain recombines TRBV10-3 with TRBJ1-3; 9 bases line up with TRBD1. Germline V gives CDR1 ENHRY, CDR2 SYGVKD. The CDR3 contains 17 residues. J lost 6 bases, V lost 5 bases, and 14 bases had no gene match.

V and J are TRBV6-5 and TRBJ1-2; 8 nucleotides line up with TRBD1. The CDR3 is 14 residues long. Trimming took 7 bases from V and 4 from J; bases not matched to a gene: 8. CDR1 and CDR2 (germline): MNHEY, SVGAGI. DNA of the CDR3: TGTGCCAGCAAAAGGGGACAGGCTAGCTATGGCTACACCTTC. Its protein product is CASKRGQASYGYTF.

V usage is TRBV6-1 and J usage is TRBJ2-3; D is possibly TRBD2 (6 bases). Germline CDR1 reads MNHNS; CDR2 reads SASEGT. V was cut by 1 base and J by 4 bases, with 12 bases left in between. This CDR3 has 15 residues. DNA for the CDR3: TGTGCCAGCAGTGAAGGGGGGGTGCGGGCAGATACGCAGTATTTT. This codes for CASSEGGVRADTQYF.

The chain joins TRBV19 to TRBJ1-2; TRBD1 matches 7 bases. Germline V gene lookup returns CDR1 LNHDA and CDR2 SQIVND (reference sequence). The V segment lost 7 bases and the J segment 6 bases; nucleotides outside the gene matches: 8. The CDR3 is 13 amino acids. CDR3 amino acids: CASIGTASHGYTF. In DNA, the CDR3 is TGTGCCAGTATCGGGACAGCCAGCCATGGCTACACCTTC. Combining the CDR3 with reference TRBV19 and TRBJ1-2 gives the whole variable domain DGGITQSPKYLFRKEGQNVTLSCEQNLNHDAMYWYRQDPGQGLRLIYYSQIVNDFQKGDIAEGYSVSREKKESFPLTVTSAQKNPTAFYLCASIGTASHGYTFGSGTRLTVV.

V is TRBV6-1 and J is TRBJ2-3; D is tentatively TRBD1 or TRBD2 (5 bases each). V was trimmed by 5 bases and J by 5 bases, leaving 17 bases between them. The CDR3 totals 15 residues. Per the germline V gene, CDR1 is MNHNS and CDR2 is SASEGT. CDR3 DNA: TGTGCCAGCAGTTTTGCGGACTTGAGGGGAGATACGCAGTATTTT. Its translation is CASSFADLRGDTQYF.

The gene calls are TRBV4-3 and TRBJ1-5; no firm D call. The V and J ends lost 0 bases and 0 bases respectively, with 6 bases between them. The CDR3 is 15 residues long. CDR1 LGHNA and CDR2 YSLEER come from the germline V gene. DNA for the CDR3: TGCGCCAGCAGCCAAGATACAAATAGCAATCAGCCCCAGCATTTT. It yields the protein CASSQDTNSNQPQHF.